This T cell receptor (beta chain) was obtained from a study of naive and memory T cell subsets. An equimolar mix of two oligonucleotides served as the beta constant-region primer for TRBC1 and TRBC2. Ligation attached a single-stranded oligonucleotide with a 12-nucleotide UMI and the SP2 primer to the cDNA 3' end. Ligated cDNA was amplified by four rounds of PCR with nested alpha and beta constant-region primers and SP2. TCRdb re-called the UMI-ligation and nested PCR reads with MiXCR, one entry per CDR3 protein. The sample lists roughly 140,000 distinct CDR3 sequences; approximately 15% were seen once. The study, taken as a whole, reports: In naive cells, over 85% of TCR sequences were seen only once.

Note on this clonotype: As yet, its antigen is unknown.

The clonotype comes from a human donor in good health. The sample taken for sequencing was naive CD4+ T cells from blood.

The CDR3 nucleotides read TGTGCCTGGAGTCAAAAGTGGGCTGGCCAGCCCCAGCATTTT. Translating gives CAWSQKWAGQPQHF. The chain couples TRBV30 to TRBJ1-5; D remains unclear. The CDR3 has 14 residues. V lost 2 bases, J lost 7 bases, and 15 bases lay in between. Germline CDR1 and CDR2: GTSNPN and SVGIG (reference sequence).